This T cell receptor (beta chain) was identified in a study of tumor-infiltrating lymphocytes in primary liver carcinoma. The study's findings and limits: The study found a significantly higher top-250-clone fraction in tumors than in blood (p = 0.039).

This CDR3 comprises 16 residues. Per germline, CDR1 MNHNY and CDR2 SVGAGI (reference sequence). Trimming pared 7 bases from V and 5 bases from J, leaving 24 bases between. In regard to this clonotype: The antigen remains unidentified.

The investigators made TCR beta cDNA from approximately 0.5 ug total RNA, using a constant-region primer. It was through three nested multiplex PCR rounds of slightly modified ARM-PCR that TCR beta libraries arose. TRBV1-TRBV30 forward primers paired with a C-beta reverse primer were used in the first two PCR rounds, which ran approximately 10 cycles each. TCRdb passed the multiplex PCR reads through MiXCR, listing each CDR3 protein once. The repertoire consists of roughly 200,000 distinct CDR3 sequences, with 85% occurring once and the leading ten covering 15% to 20%. For each extraction, RNA and DNA were obtained together from around 20-30 mg of unsorted bulk tissue.

The sample comprised tumor tissue from primary liver carcinoma. The TCR originated in a man aged 40-49 years with primary liver carcinoma and hepatitis B virus infection. The rearrangement joins TRBV6-6 to TRBJ2-7; D might be TRBD2 (6 bases). CDR3 coding DNA: TGTGCCAGCACCCCATTCTTAGCTGGAGGGAGGAACGAGCAGTACTTC. Its protein is CASTPFLAGGRNEQYF.